This paragraph covers one T cell receptor beta chain sequence. The antigen is undetermined. V shed 5 bases and J 3 bases; nucleotides not matched to a gene: 4. This CDR3 spans 15 amino acids. CDR1 is SGHVS, CDR2 FNYEAQ, per germline. The data derive from a study of PD-1 blockade in classical Hodgkin lymphoma. Study-level results: Only CD4+ TCR diversity, not CD8+, had risen significantly by C4D1. Exclusion applied to patients who initiated nivolumab less than 1 year following ASCT. Complete responders' diversity at baseline resembled that of newly diagnosed patients.

Every patient was affected by relapse after autologous stem cell transplantation, while exposure to brentuximab vedotin was not uniform. Purification of CD4+ T cells from thawed PBMCs was performed via magnetic negative selection. Using immunoSEQ multiplex PCR, the repertoire was profiled, and TCRdb retains in-frame clones only, with some absent. The sample includes 25,000 to 30,000 clones, approximately 80% seen only once; the top ten take around 2.3%. The rearrangement uses TRBV7-6 and TRBJ2-2; 9 bases are shared with TRBD1. Source: CD4+ T cells from blood, taken at baseline. The source is a human donor with classical Hodgkin lymphoma. CDR3 region: CASSRWDRDTGELFF. The CDR3 nucleotides are TGTGCCAGCAGCCGCTGGGACAGGGACACCGGGGAGCTGTTTTTT.